A selection of T cell receptor beta chains follows, all from one sample in a study of identical twins. TCRdb ran MiXCR on the 5' RACE reads and lists one entry per CDR3 protein. Among roughly 770,000 distinct CDR3 sequences listed, roughly 18% were seen once. This sample was also put to use in a study of T cells expressing NK-cell markers.

The sequencing sample was made of PBMCs. The receptors shown here come from a woman younger than 35 in good health. CDR3s include the opening cysteine and the closing phenylalanine or tryptophan. The order of the fields is V gene, D gene, clone size, J gene, CDR3 protein. The D gene is left open where the match is weak. Clone size is not always given. Where it is, it says once, few, many or a class for expanded clones.

V gene: TRBV27
D gene: NA
clone size: few
J gene: TRBJ2-3
CDR3 protein: CASSYGALWTDTQYF

V gene: TRBV20-1
D gene: NA
clone size: many
J gene: TRBJ2-7
CDR3 protein: CSARDVAVWEQYF

V gene: TRBV14
D gene: NA
clone size: NA
J gene: TRBJ1-1
CDR3 protein: CASSQERWGSEAFF

V gene: TRBV10-3
D gene: NA
clone size: NA
J gene: TRBJ1-1
CDR3 protein: CAIRGLRNTEAFF

V gene: TRBV7-7
D gene: TRBD1
clone size: few
J gene: TRBJ2-2
CDR3 protein: CASSSRKTGVWDTGELFF

V gene: TRBV29-1
D gene: TRBD2
clone size: many
J gene: TRBJ2-2
CDR3 protein: CSATSGTGELFF

V gene: TRBV9
D gene: TRBD2
clone size: NA
J gene: TRBJ2-3
CDR3 protein: CASSVSLAGGDTQYF

V gene: TRBV29-1
D gene: TRBD1
clone size: NA
J gene: TRBJ1-2
CDR3 protein: CSVRAQGDYGYTF

V gene: TRBV10-3
D gene: TRBD1
clone size: few
J gene: TRBJ1-2
CDR3 protein: CAISRDSYGYTF

V gene: TRBV20-1
D gene: TRBD2
clone size: NA
J gene: TRBJ2-1
CDR3 protein: CSAIGTSGGEPSYNEQFF

V gene: TRBV7-7
D gene: NA
clone size: NA
J gene: TRBJ2-5
CDR3 protein: CASSLDEGAETQYF

V gene: TRBV4-1
D gene: TRBD2
clone size: NA
J gene: TRBJ2-1
CDR3 protein: CASSQRRGGNEQFF

V gene: TRBV25-1
D gene: NA
clone size: NA
J gene: TRBJ2-5
CDR3 protein: CASSESRDPQETQYF

V gene: TRBV5-1
D gene: TRBD2
clone size: NA
J gene: TRBJ2-2
CDR3 protein: CASSTPSGGNTGELFF

V gene: TRBV20-1
D gene: NA
clone size: few
J gene: TRBJ1-3
CDR3 protein: CSARDTVFSGNTIYF

V gene: TRBV12-3/TRBV12-4
D gene: TRBD1
clone size: NA
J gene: TRBJ2-5
CDR3 protein: CARGVRGPQETQYF

V gene: TRBV6-2/TRBV6-3
D gene: TRBD2
clone size: NA
J gene: TRBJ2-5
CDR3 protein: CASSTWRGAETQYF

V gene: TRBV29-1
D gene: NA
clone size: NA
J gene: TRBJ2-2
CDR3 protein: CSVLDPDGTGELFF

V gene: TRBV10-3
D gene: NA
clone size: NA
J gene: TRBJ1-1
CDR3 protein: CAISGSITEAFF

V gene: TRBV9
D gene: TRBD1
clone size: few
J gene: TRBJ1-2
CDR3 protein: CASSAPGQEVYGYTF

V gene: TRBV6-1
D gene: NA
clone size: NA
J gene: TRBJ2-3
CDR3 protein: CASRGFTDTQYF

V gene: TRBV20-1
D gene: NA
clone size: NA
J gene: TRBJ1-2
CDR3 protein: CSASIANYGYTF

V gene: TRBV12-3/TRBV12-4
D gene: NA
clone size: NA
J gene: TRBJ2-2
CDR3 protein: CASSFVRGGNTGELFF

V gene: TRBV7-9
D gene: TRBD2
clone size: NA
J gene: TRBJ2-5
CDR3 protein: CASSSHPLAGRETQYF

V gene: TRBV11-2
D gene: NA
clone size: few
J gene: TRBJ2-5
CDR3 protein: CASSRLYQETQYF

V gene: TRBV9
D gene: TRBD2
clone size: few
J gene: TRBJ2-1
CDR3 protein: CASRGSGGYNEQFF

V gene: TRBV6-1
D gene: NA
clone size: NA
J gene: TRBJ1-1
CDR3 protein: CASSEAVGNTEAFF

V gene: TRBV12-5
D gene: NA
clone size: few
J gene: TRBJ2-1
CDR3 protein: CASGSNEQFF

V gene: TRBV10-2
D gene: NA
clone size: NA
J gene: TRBJ1-2
CDR3 protein: CASSDLSGANYGYTF

V gene: TRBV29-1
D gene: NA
clone size: few
J gene: TRBJ1-1
CDR3 protein: CSVAQMNTEAFF

V gene: TRBV11-2
D gene: TRBD2
clone size: NA
J gene: TRBJ2-1
CDR3 protein: CASSLVLTSGNEQFF

V gene: TRBV18
D gene: NA
clone size: NA
J gene: TRBJ2-3
CDR3 protein: CASSPLAEGADTQYF

V gene: TRBV12-3/TRBV12-4
D gene: TRBD1
clone size: NA
J gene: TRBJ1-2
CDR3 protein: CASTASDRGLGGYTF

V gene: TRBV5-1
D gene: TRBD1
clone size: few
J gene: TRBJ2-7
CDR3 protein: CASSSPGTGFFEQYF

V gene: TRBV6-1
D gene: NA
clone size: NA
J gene: TRBJ2-5
CDR3 protein: CASSTAGSETQYF

V gene: TRBV12-3/TRBV12-4
D gene: NA
clone size: many
J gene: TRBJ1-1
CDR3 protein: CASSFLTLPEAFF

V gene: TRBV20-1
D gene: NA
clone size: NA
J gene: TRBJ2-7
CDR3 protein: CSAPSSAFGSYEQYF

V gene: TRBV20-1
D gene: NA
clone size: NA
J gene: TRBJ2-7
CDR3 protein: CSAGVPPAREQYF

V gene: TRBV29-1
D gene: TRBD2
clone size: few
J gene: TRBJ2-1
CDR3 protein: CSVDPPGSGGYNEQFF

V gene: TRBV12-3/TRBV12-4
D gene: TRBD2
clone size: few
J gene: TRBJ2-5
CDR3 protein: CASSPPAGAQIRRETQYF

V gene: TRBV12-3/TRBV12-4
D gene: NA
clone size: few
J gene: TRBJ1-1
CDR3 protein: CASSPNGLAQAFF

V gene: TRBV24-1
D gene: NA
clone size: many
J gene: TRBJ1-5
CDR3 protein: CATSDSQGGNNQPQHF

V gene: TRBV6-5
D gene: TRBD1
clone size: NA
J gene: TRBJ2-7
CDR3 protein: CASSWRRDRGLEQYF

V gene: TRBV6-1
D gene: NA
clone size: NA
J gene: TRBJ2-2
CDR3 protein: CASSTSFTGELFF

V gene: TRBV7-9
D gene: NA
clone size: NA
J gene: TRBJ2-5
CDR3 protein: CASSKGTSFQETQYF